The 11 T cell receptor beta chains in this list originate from one sample, sequenced in a study of T-cell reconstitution after alpha-beta-depleted transplantation in children. It was with unique molecular identifiers that the TCRbeta library was prepared. TCRdb itself ran the PCR reads through MiXCR, one entry per CDR3 protein. The table shows 90,000 to 130,000 distinct CDR3 sequences, with approximately 6.9% occurring only once. Sequencing was performed on PBMCs, mostly from graft donor cells, taken 360 days after TCRalphabeta/CD19-depleted stem cell transplant. All receptors derive from a male patient between 2 and 10 years old who had a stem cell transplant for acute lymphoblastic leukemia, so the T cells may come from the graft donor.

This clonotype showed up many times. V and J are TRBV4-3 and TRBJ2-7, with D perhaps TRBD1 or TRBD2 (7 bases each). Trimming removed 4 bases at V and 4 bases at J, with 17 bases between. The CDR3 totals 15 residues. Germline assignment: CDR1 LGHNA and CDR2 YSLEER. The CDR3 loop is CASSRKTGREYEQYF. CDR3 nucleotide sequence: TGCGCCAGCAGCCGGAAGACAGGGAGGGAGTACGAGCAGTACTTC.

Ten or more counts support this clonotype. The chain links TRBV15 to TRBJ2-5; D remains unclear. Germline assignment: CDR1 LNHNV and CDR2 YYDKDF (reference sequence). The CDR3 consists of 15 residues. V dropped 0 bases and J dropped 7 bases, with 15 bases sitting between them. DNA of the CDR3: TGTGCCACCAGCAGAGAGGGATCGACTGCAGGGACCCAGTACTTC. It is translated as CATSREGSTAGTQYF.

This clonotype was counted many times. The CDR3 loop is CASSPTKRGGGIPNIQYF. CDR3 DNA sequence: TGCGCCAGCAGCCCGACCAAACGGGGGGGAGGCATTCCGAACATTCAGTACTTC. J is TRBJ2-4 and V is TRBV4-1; 8 bases are a match to TRBD2. The CDR3 covers 18 residues. Germline V gene data show CDR1 as MGHRA and CDR2 as YSYEKL. J lost 7 bases, V lost 4 bases, and 18 bases had no gene match.

This clonotype was detected ten times or more. The rearrangement joins TRBV29-1 to TRBJ1-4, with D unclear. This CDR3 has 12 residues. The germline CDR1 and CDR2 sequences are SQVTM and ANQGSEA. V was pared by 4 bases and J by 2 bases, with 5 bases between. The CDR3 loop is CSVGWTNEKLFF. CDR3 DNA sequence: TGCAGCGTTGGGTGGACTAATGAAAAACTGTTTTTT.

In this sample, this clonotype turned up many times. The chain couples TRBV3-1 to TRBJ2-7; perhaps TRBD1 as D (6 bases). Germline loops: CDR1 LGHDT, CDR2 YNNKEL (reference sequence). The V end was cut by 3 bases, the J end by 4 bases, with 10 bases between. The CDR3 contains 13 residues. CDR3 in DNA: TGTGCCAGCAGCCAGGGGACAAATTACGAGCAGTACTTC. Encoded protein: CASSQGTNYEQYF.

This clonotype appeared many times. This chain links TRBV9 with TRBJ2-1; 8 bases map to TRBD2. V was pared by 0 bases and J by 7 bases, with 6 bases of the junction left unmatched. The length of the CDR3 is 15 residues. Germline CDR1 reads SGDLS; CDR2 reads YYNGEE. CDR3 sequence reads: CASSVDGGASNEQFF. The DNA for the CDR3 is TGTGCCAGCAGCGTAGACGGGGGGGCCAGTAATGAGCAGTTCTTC.

This clonotype was recorded a few times. The V and J genes are TRBV3-1 and TRBJ2-3; 11 bases are a match to TRBD2. The CDR3 contains 16 residues. Germline CDR1 and CDR2: LGHDT and YNNKEL (reference sequence). V lost 3 bases to trimming and J lost 2 bases; unmatched junction nucleotides: 4. In DNA, the CDR3 is TGTGCCAGCAGCCAGACTAGCGGGGCCCTCACAGATACGCAGTATTTT. Encoded protein: CASSQTSGALTDTQYF.

This clonotype was found many times. The V call is TRBV28, the J call TRBJ2-1, with 9 nucleotides matching TRBD1. Trimming took 6 bases from V and 7 from J; bases not matched to a gene: 13. Germline loops: CDR1 MDHEN, CDR2 SYDVKM. There are 16 residues in the CDR3. Written as DNA, the CDR3 is TGTGCCAGCAGCTTTGACAGGGGGACGCCTACAAATGAGCAGTTCTTC. Translated: CASSFDRGTPTNEQFF.

Notes on this clonotype: This may be a read error, as it is one base from a much larger clone. The genes are TRBV20-1 and TRBJ2-3, with TRBD1 matching over 11 bases. The germline V gene encodes CDR1 DFQATT and CDR2 SNEGSKA (reference sequence). The junction had 12 bases not matched to a gene; V was cut back by 6 bases and J by 7 bases. This CDR3 is built from 15 residues. The CDR3 DNA sequence: TGCAGTGCCCTATGGACAGGGGGCATAACATATACGCAGTATTTT. This translates into CSALWTGGITYTQYF.

This clonotype was seen repeatedly, ten times or more. This chain joins TRBV6-5 and TRBJ2-1, with 9 bases matching TRBD1. The junction had 4 bases not matched to a gene; V was cut back by 0 bases and J by 10 bases. Germline V gene sequence: CDR1 MNHEY, CDR2 SVGAGI. The CDR3 sequence is 14 residues long. The CDR3 here is CASSYSDRGNEQFF. The CDR3 region has the DNA TGTGCCAGCAGTTACTCGGACAGGGGAAACGAGCAGTTCTTC.

This clonotype was counted many times. This chain joins TRBV3-2 and TRBJ1-6. TRBV3-2 is marked as a pseudogene. This CDR3 spans 16 amino acids. The CDR3 region has the DNA TGTGCCAGCAGCCAAGACAGAATCCTATCCAATTCACCCCTCCACTTT. The encoded protein is CASSQDRILSNSPLHF.